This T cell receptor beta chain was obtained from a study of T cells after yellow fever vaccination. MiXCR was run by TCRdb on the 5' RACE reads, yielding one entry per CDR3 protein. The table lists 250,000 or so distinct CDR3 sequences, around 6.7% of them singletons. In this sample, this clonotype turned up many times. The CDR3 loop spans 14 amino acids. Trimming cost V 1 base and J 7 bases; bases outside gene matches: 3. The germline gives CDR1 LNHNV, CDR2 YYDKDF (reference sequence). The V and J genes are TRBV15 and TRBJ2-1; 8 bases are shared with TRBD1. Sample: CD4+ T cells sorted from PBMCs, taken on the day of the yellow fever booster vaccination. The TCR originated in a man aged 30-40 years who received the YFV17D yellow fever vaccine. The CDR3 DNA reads TGTGCCACCAGCAGAGGACAGGGGCCAAATGAGCAGTTCTTC. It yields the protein CATSRGQGPNEQFF.